The rows below give T cell receptor beta chains drawn from one sample of a study of blood T cells in healthy people across ages. Each CDR3 protein is one row after TCRdb ran MiXCR on the 5' RACE reads. The sample holds some 1,800,000 distinct CDR3 sequences, approximately 40% seen once. Sample: blood. The source is a human donor in good health. Each CDR3 is given with its conserved first and last residue. D genes are given only for firm matches. Not every row has a clone size; where given, it reads once, few, many or a size class.

size,J,D,V,DNA,CDR3
NA,TRBJ1-1,NA,TRBV4-1,TGCGCCAGCAGCCACCCCGGAGGGAGGCGGACTGAAGCTTTCTTT,CASSHPGGRRTEAFF
few,TRBJ2-7,NA,TRBV28,TGTGCCAGCCGTCTCGGAGCGAGCTCCTACGAGCAGTACTTC,CASRLGASSYEQYF
NA,TRBJ1-2,NA,TRBV12-3/TRBV12-4,TGTGCCAGCAGTTTTTCAGGACGCTATGGCTACACCTTC,CASSFSGRYGYTF
NA,TRBJ1-5,TRBD1,TRBV7-2,TGTGCCAGCAGCTTAGGGGACAGGGGGAAATATAGCAATCAGCCCCAGCATTTT,CASSLGDRGKYSNQPQHF
NA,TRBJ2-7,NA,TRBV13,TGTGCCAGCAGCTTAGGCCGGATTGGGCAGCTCAGCTACGAGCAGTACTTC,CASSLGRIGQLSYEQYF
NA,TRBJ2-7,NA,TRBV6-6,TGTGCCAGCAGCCTATCACGACAGCGGGCCTACGAGCAGTACTTC,CASSLSRQRAYEQYF
NA,TRBJ2-1,NA,TRBV5-5,TGTGCCAGCAGCTTCGGTAGGGGTCGGACAAATGAGCAGTTCTTC,CASSFGRGRTNEQFF
NA,TRBJ2-1,TRBD1,TRBV6-5,TGTGCCAGCAGTTACTACAGGGGGTTTTCTGGGAATGAGCAGTTCTTC,CASSYYRGFSGNEQFF
few,TRBJ2-1,NA,TRBV9,TGTGCCAGCACCCACAGGGTTTCTGATGAGCAGTTCTTC,CASTHRVSDEQFF
few,TRBJ2-1,TRBD1,TRBV5-1,TGCGCCAGCAGCTTGGCCCCGGGACAGGGAGGGAATGAGCAGTTCTTC,CASSLAPGQGGNEQFF
few,TRBJ2-1,NA,TRBV6-5,TGTGCCAGCAGCCCCACCAGCGGCGACAATGAGCAGTTCTTC,CASSPTSGDNEQFF
NA,TRBJ2-1,TRBD1,TRBV29-1,TGCAGCGTTCTTGAGGGGGCTTCAAACAATAAGCAGTTCTTC,CSVLEGASNNKQFF
once,TRBJ2-1,TRBD2,TRBV28,TGTGCCAGCAGTTTCCCGGGACTAGACCGCAATGAGCAGTTCTTC,CASSFPGLDRNEQFF
NA,TRBJ2-1,NA,TRBV7-9,TGTGCCAGCAGGCTTACGGTTCTCCAGGGACCCTACAATGGGCAGTTCTTC,CASRLTVLQGPYNGQFF